Shown below are 24 T cell receptor beta chains from a single sample sequenced in a study of blood T cell repertoires in COVID-19. Generated by immunoSEQ multiplex PCR, the TCRdb table keeps only in-frame clones and is missing some. Of about 66,000 clones in the sample, approximately 91% were seen once. Specimen: peripheral blood. The origin of the receptors is a man between 65 and 80 years old with acute or convalescent COVID-19.

V gene TRBV7-9 combines with J gene TRBJ2-3, with D possibly TRBD1 on 6 matching bases. In germline, CDR1 is SEHNR, CDR2 FQNEAQ (reference sequence). The CDR3 runs 14 residues. V was shortened by 5 bases and J by 11 bases, with 20 bases between the two germline ends. CDR3 sequence reads: CASSDMGATGKQYF. In nucleotides, the CDR3 is TGTGCCAGCAGCGACATGGGGGCCACGGGGAAGCAGTATTTT.

The chain carries TRBV28 and TRBJ2-3, with D perhaps TRBD2 (6 bases). The V end was cut by 5 bases, the J end by 1 base, with 10 bases between. The germline V gene encodes CDR1 MDHEN and CDR2 SYDVKM. The CDR3 runs to 14 residues. CDR3 bases: TGTGCCAGCAGTACCGGAGGGGGCACAGATACGCAGTATTTT. This gives the protein CASSTGGGTDTQYF. The full variable domain, completed using reference TRBV28 and TRBJ2-3, is DVKVTQSSRYLVKRTGEKVFLECVQDMDHENMFWYRQDPGLGLRLIYFSYDVKMKEKGDIPEGYSVSREKKERFSLILESASTNQTSMYLCASSTGGGTDTQYFGPGTRLTVL.

This clone appeared a few times. The chain carries TRBV4-2 and TRBJ2-1; 10 nucleotides align to TRBD2. Per germline, CDR1 LGHNA and CDR2 YNFKEQ. This CDR3 spans 16 amino acids. V lost 4 bases and J lost 4; bases outside the gene matches: 7. CDR3 nucleotide sequence: TGTGCCAGCAGCCCCCGTATAGCGGGGGGATACAATGAGCAGTTCTTC. Translated, it gives CASSPRIAGGYNEQFF.

This chain joins TRBV5-4 and TRBJ2-7; the D is unclear. The V end lost 3 bases, the J end lost 2 bases, and 3 bases lay between the germline ends. Germline values: CDR1 SGHNT, CDR2 YYREEE (reference sequence). The CDR3 extends over 11 amino acids. The CDR3 DNA reads TGTGCCAGCAGCTCCACCTACGAGCAGTACTTC. Translated, it gives CASSSTYEQYF.

This clone was detected once. The chain joins TRBV21-1 to TRBJ1-5. TRBV21-1 is an annotated pseudogene. This CDR3 has 16 residues. DNA of the CDR3: TGTGCCAGCAGCAAGCCTGAGGGTGGTAGCAATCAGCCCCAGCATTTT. It encodes CASSKPEGGSNQPQHF.

The rearrangement uses TRBV5-1 and TRBJ2-2; 8 nucleotides align to TRBD1. CDR3 size: 16 residues. Trimming cost V 0 bases and J 6 bases; bases outside gene matches: 7. The germline V gene has CDR1 SGHRS and CDR2 YFSETQ. For the CDR3, the DNA is TGCGCCAGCAGCTTGGGTTCAGGGGGCGCATCCGGGGAGCTGTTTTTT. Protein sequence: CASSLGSGGASGELFF.

The chain employs TRBV5-1 and TRBJ2-2; possibly TRBD1 for D (6 bases). Deletions cut 0 bases from V and 4 bases from J, with 7 bases between. The CDR3 has 14 residues. Germline assignment: CDR1 SGHRS and CDR2 YFSETQ. The chain's CDR3 is CASSLEGGTGELFF. CDR3 DNA sequence: TGCGCCAGCAGCTTGGAAGGGGGCACCGGGGAGCTGTTTTTT.

The rearrangement joins TRBV7-3 to TRBJ1-6; D gene uncertain. From germline, CDR1 is SGHTA and CDR2 FQGTGA. V was pared by 4 bases and J by 4 bases, with 17 bases between. The CDR3 is 17 residues long. In DNA, the CDR3 is TGTGCCAGCAGCTCCGGGATTCTCGGGAGGTATAATTCACCCCTCCACTTT. Translated: CASSSGILGRYNSPLHF.

V usage is TRBV11-2 and J usage is TRBJ1-6, with D possibly TRBD1 on 6 matching bases. Germline V gene lookup returns CDR1 SGHAT and CDR2 FQNNGV. V lost 7 bases to trimming and J lost 6 bases, with 10 bases between them. The CDR3 extends over 13 amino acids. CDR3 region: CASNVQGNSPLHF. The CDR3 region has the DNA TGTGCCAGCAACGTACAGGGTAATTCACCCCTCCACTTT.

This chain uses TRBV6-5 with TRBJ2-1; 7 bases match TRBD2. CDR1 and CDR2 from the germline V gene are MNHEY and SVGAGI. Unmatched junction bases numbered 14, after V lost 0 bases and J lost 12 bases. The CDR3 runs 16 residues. CDR3 amino acids: CASSYSLARKRTGQFF. DNA of the CDR3: TGTGCCAGCAGTTACTCACTAGCGAGAAAAAGGACTGGGCAGTTCTTC.

A single count supports this clone. The chain joins TRBV7-9 to TRBJ1-1; perhaps TRBD1 as D (6 bases). Germline assignment: CDR1 SEHNR and CDR2 FQNEAQ (reference sequence). Trimming removed 0 bases from V and 1 base from J, with 9 bases in between. The CDR3 consists of 15 residues. The chain's CDR3 is CASSLAQGKNTEAFF. CDR3 sequence (DNA): TGTGCCAGCAGCTTAGCTCAGGGGAAGAACACTGAAGCTTTCTTT.

This chain joins TRBV11-2 and TRBJ2-3; 9 bases map to TRBD2. The germline gives CDR1 SGHAT, CDR2 FQNNGV. The CDR3 has 16 residues. Germline trimming cut 6 bases from V and 3 bases from J; bases unmatched to any gene: 10. The CDR3 region is CASSTTSGRFTDTQYF. In DNA form, the CDR3 reads TGTGCCAGCAGTACAACTAGCGGGCGTTTTACAGATACGCAGTATTTT.

The chain has TRBV4-2 and TRBJ2-1; 10 nucleotides line up with TRBD1. Germline V gives CDR1 LGHNA, CDR2 YNFKEQ. With V trimmed by 3 bases and J by 5 bases, 4 bases remained unmatched. This CDR3 contains 15 residues. The DNA for the CDR3 is TGTGCCAGCAGCCACCCCGGGACAGGGGACAATGAGCAGTTCTTC. This translates into CASSHPGTGDNEQFF.

The rearrangement links TRBV30 to TRBJ2-7; 9 bases map to TRBD2. Germline CDR1 and CDR2: GTSNPN and SVGIG (reference sequence). Losses at the gene ends were 0 bases for V and 2 bases for J; bases not matched to a gene: 11. This CDR3 has 17 amino acids. CDR3 sequence (DNA): TGTGCCTGGAGTGTACGTAGAGCGGGGGGTATCACCTACGAGCAGTACTTC. It is translated as CAWSVRRAGGITYEQYF.

CDR3 sequence: CASSVGGLAGGRGEQFF. The CDR3 region has the DNA TGTGCCAGCAGCGTAGGTGGGCTAGCGGGGGGCCGAGGTGAGCAGTTCTTC. The V call is TRBV9, the J call TRBJ2-1; 11 bases match TRBD2. CDR3 length: 17 amino acids. Germline lookup yields CDR1 SGDLS and CDR2 YYNGEE. Germline trimming cut 0 bases from V and 9 bases from J; bases unmatched to any gene: 11.

The V call is TRBV5-4, the J call TRBJ2-2, with 8 bases matching TRBD2. The CDR3 runs to 16 residues. Germline V gene data show CDR1 as SGHNT and CDR2 as YYREEE (reference sequence). The V and J ends lost 0 bases and 1 base, in that order; junction bases with no gene match: 2. This CDR3 reads CASSLVSGVNTGELFF. In DNA, the CDR3 is TGTGCCAGCAGCTTGGTTAGCGGGGTGAACACCGGGGAGCTGTTTTTT.

V is TRBV5-1 and J is TRBJ1-6; 8 positions match TRBD1. Germline CDR1 and CDR2: SGHRS and YFSETQ. The CDR3 length is 15 residues. Trimming at V came to 4 bases and at J to 6 bases, leaving 6 bases not matched to a gene. In DNA form, the CDR3 reads TGCGCCAGCAGCAGCGGGGACAGGAGTAATTCACCCCTCCACTTT. The encoded protein is CASSSGDRSNSPLHF.

The chain combines TRBV28 with TRBJ1-2; TRBD1 might be the D (6 bases). The CDR3 is 15 amino acids. Trimming removed 1 base at V and 10 bases at J, with 19 bases between. The germline V gene encodes CDR1 MDHEN and CDR2 SYDVKM. The CDR3 is CASSLFGVGQSDYTF. The CDR3 nucleotides read TGTGCCAGCAGTTTATTCGGCGTTGGACAGAGTGACTACACCTTC.

V and J are TRBV28 and TRBJ1-1; a weak D match, TRBD1 (5 bases). Between the trimmed V and J ends, which lost 4 bases and 11 bases, there was a span of 17 bases. This CDR3 comprises 13 residues. Germline CDR1 reads MDHEN; CDR2 reads SYDVKM. The CDR3 sequence is CASSYKRVGTAFF. The CDR3 region has the DNA TGTGCCAGCAGTTATAAGCGGGTGGGGACGGCTTTCTTT.

Only one count was recorded for this clone. This rearrangement joins TRBV6-5 to TRBJ1-5; D unclear. The V end lost 8 bases, the J end lost 2 bases, and 16 bases lay between the germline ends. The CDR3 has 15 amino acids. The germline V gene has CDR1 MNHEY and CDR2 SVGAGI. DNA for the CDR3: TGTGCCAGCTGGGCAGAGGGAATCGGCAATCAGCCCCAGCATTTT. Encoded protein: CASWAEGIGNQPQHF.

V gene TRBV2 combines with J gene TRBJ1-6; 11 nucleotides line up with TRBD1. This CDR3 is 14 amino acids long. Losses at the gene ends were 6 bases for V and 7 bases for J; bases not matched to a gene: 2. Germline V gene data show CDR1 as SNHLY and CDR2 as FYNNEI. The CDR3 is CASRGQGDNSPLHF. The CDR3 DNA is TGTGCCAGCAGGGGACAGGGGGACAATTCACCCCTCCACTTT.

The chain joins TRBV6-5 to TRBJ2-2; 7 bases agree with TRBD2. With 10 bases clipped from V and 3 bases from J, the junction kept 8 bases outside the gene matches. Germline values: CDR1 MNHEY, CDR2 SVGAGI. The CDR3 has 14 residues. CDR3 sequence (DNA): TGTGCCACAAGATGGGGGGGGTACACCGGGGAGCTGTTTTTT. It specifies CATRWGGYTGELFF.

The chain couples TRBV3-1 (or the pseudogene TRBV3-2) to TRBJ1-2, with D perhaps TRBD1 (5 bases). V was trimmed by 3 bases and J by 6 bases, leaving 14 bases between them. From germline, CDR1 is LGHDT and CDR2 YNNKEL (reference sequence). The CDR3 runs to 14 residues. The CDR3 nucleotides read TGTGCCAGCAGCCATGGGACTCTCAACCATGGCTACACCTTC. This translates into CASSHGTLNHGYTF.

V is TRBV7-8 and J is TRBJ2-5, with D hard to call. CDR1 and CDR2 from the germline V gene are SGHVS and FQNEAQ. The CDR3 runs 13 residues. Trimming took 2 bases from V and 5 from J, leaving 9 bases between them. The chain's CDR3 is CASSLITVETQYF. The CDR3 region has the DNA TGTGCCAGCAGCTTAATAACAGTGGAGACCCAGTACTTC.